The 20 T cell receptor beta chains below all came from one sample that was sequenced in a study of blood T cell repertoires in COVID-19. Clones were read by immunoSEQ multiplex PCR, and TCRdb kept only the in-frame ones, dropping some. The sample carries 85,000 to 90,000 clones, approximately 90% recorded once. Input material: peripheral blood. The receptors shown here come from a human donor with active COVID-19. The donor label of this sample is uncertain.

The CDR3 sequence: CASSPSGLAGGPTGELFF. The CDR3 nucleotides are TGTGCCAGCAGCCCATCCGGGCTAGCGGGGGGGCCCACCGGGGAGCTGTTTTTT. The chain recombines TRBV7-9 with TRBJ2-2, with 12 positions matching TRBD2. The CDR3 is made up of 18 amino acids. V dropped 5 bases and J dropped 4; count of bases not matched to a gene: 11. CDR1 and CDR2 from the germline V gene are SEHNR and FQNEAQ (reference sequence).

The chain carries TRBV5-1 and TRBJ2-7; D call uncertain. Germline V gives CDR1 SGHRS, CDR2 YFSETQ. The CDR3 length is 11 residues. Trimming pared 4 bases from V and 2 bases from J, leaving 4 bases between. CDR3 loop: CASSTTYEQYF. The CDR3 DNA sequence: TGCGCCAGCAGCACAACCTACGAGCAGTACTTC.

The chain employs TRBV28 and TRBJ1-6; 7 nucleotides line up with TRBD1. Per germline, CDR1 MDHEN and CDR2 SYDVKM. After removal of 2 bases from V and 9 bases from J, the junction contained 4 bases not matched to a gene. This CDR3 comprises 14 residues. CDR3 in amino acids: CASSLLDRTSPLHF. CDR3 DNA: TGTGCCAGCAGTTTACTGGACAGGACTTCACCCCTCCACTTT.

The chain has TRBV4-3 and TRBJ2-1; D may be TRBD1 (6 bases). In germline, CDR1 is LGHNA, CDR2 YSLEER. The CDR3 extends over 16 amino acids. Trimming pared 0 bases from V and 2 bases from J, leaving 11 bases between. CDR3 nucleotides: TGCGCCAGCAGCCAAGATACGCAGGGGACCTACAATGAGCAGTTCTTC. This translates into CASSQDTQGTYNEQFF.

The rearrangement uses TRBV7-5 and TRBJ1-2; the table's D call of TRBD1 was not tested on the DNA. TRBV7-5 is termed a pseudogene. The CDR3 consists of 18 residues. The CDR3 spells CVRSPEELQGAGDYGYTF. The CDR3 nucleotides are TGTGTCAGAAGCCCAGAGGAACTTCAGGGGGCCGGTGACTATGGCTACACCTTC.

The rearrangement joins TRBV2 to TRBJ2-1, with 11 nucleotides matching TRBD2. Trimming took 5 bases from V and 4 from J; bases not matched to a gene: 16. CDR3 length equals 19 residues. CDR1 and CDR2 (germline): SNHLY, FYNNEI. The CDR3 protein is CASSFPGRILAGGYNEQFF. CDR3 DNA sequence: TGTGCCAGCAGTTTTCCGGGACGGATCCTAGCGGGGGGTTACAATGAGCAGTTCTTC.

The rearrangement uses TRBV28 and TRBJ1-1; 8 bases match TRBD1. The CDR3 spans 15 residues. Trimming removed 6 bases from V and 8 bases from J; junction bases left unmatched: 14. Per the germline V gene, CDR1 is MDHEN and CDR2 is SYDVKM. Here the CDR3 reads CASSDPGQVGWEAFF. CDR3 DNA: TGTGCCAGCAGCGATCCGGGACAGGTGGGATGGGAAGCTTTCTTT.

J is TRBJ2-1 and V is TRBV9; D gene ambiguous. Germline CDR1 reads SGDLS; CDR2 reads YYNGEE. V lost 4 bases and J lost 10, with 15 bases in between. This CDR3 has 13 residues. In DNA, the CDR3 is TGTGCCAGCAGCCTTAGCCAAACCGGAGAGCAGTTCTTC. This gives the protein CASSLSQTGEQFF.

This chain joins TRBV3-1 (or the pseudogene TRBV3-2) and TRBJ1-5; D remains unclear. The CDR3 contains 13 residues. Trimming removed 4 bases at V and 7 bases at J, with 11 bases between. Germline V lookup: CDR1 LGHDT, CDR2 YNNKEL (reference sequence). The CDR3 DNA follows: TGTGCCAGCAGCCCTATGAGGCACCAGCCCCAGCATTTT. This gives the protein CASSPMRHQPQHF.

CDR3 residues: CASSSLETEQYF. CDR3 in DNA: TGTGCCAGCAGCTCCCTAGAAACCGAGCAGTATTTT. The rearrangement joins TRBV7-3 to TRBJ2-3, with D hard to call. The V gene lost 4 bases and the J gene lost 11 bases, with 13 bases spanning the gap. The CDR3 runs 12 residues. Per the germline V gene, CDR1 is SGHTA and CDR2 is FQGTGA.

J is TRBJ2-5 and V is TRBV7-2, with TRBD1 as a possible D gene (7 bases). The CDR3 runs to 16 residues. Germline V lookup: CDR1 SGHTA, CDR2 FQGNSA. V lost 3 bases and J lost 4, with 18 bases in between. CDR3 coding DNA: TGTGCCAGCAGCTTTTCGACAGGGAGGAGTGGAGAGACCCAGTACTTC. It codes for CASSFSTGRSGETQYF. The full variable domain, in which reference TRBV7-2 and TRBJ2-5 provide the parts outside the CDR3, is GAGVSQSPSNKVTEKGKDVELRCDPISGHTALYWYRQSLGQGLEFLIYFQGNSAPDKSGLPSDRFSAERTGGSVSTLTIQRTQQEDSAVYLCASSFSTGRSGETQYFGPGTRLLVL.

A remark on this clone: The same CDR3 is also encoded by other DNA sequences in this sample. CDR3 DNA: TGTGCCAGCTCGCGCCCTAGCACAGATACGCAGTATTTT. Translating gives CASSRPSTDTQYF. The chain joins TRBV7-2 to TRBJ2-3; D uncertain. The CDR3 has 13 amino acids. Trimming removed 8 bases at V and 0 bases at J, with 9 bases between. The germline CDR1 and CDR2 sequences are SGHTA and FQGNSA.

The J gene is TRBJ2-3, the V gene TRBV10-2; D is undetermined. The CDR3 has 14 amino acids. Germline V CDR1 and CDR2: WSHSY, SAAADI. V lost 6 bases and J 1 base, leaving 11 bases between the germline ends. CDR3 DNA: TGCGCCAGCAGCTATAATTCCGGCACAGATACGCAGTATTTT. It translates to CASSYNSGTDTQYF.

The sample holds one count of this clone. The J gene is TRBJ1-4, the V gene TRBV11-2, with TRBD1 matching over 9 bases. In germline, CDR1 is SGHAT, CDR2 FQNNGV. The CDR3 has 15 amino acids. V lost 5 bases to trimming and J lost 6 bases; unmatched junction nucleotides: 7. The DNA for the CDR3 is TGTGCCAGCAGCGTCACAGGGGGCTCGGATGAAAAACTGTTTTTT. As protein: CASSVTGGSDEKLFF.

This clone was seen more than once but under ten times. The chain is built from TRBV2 and TRBJ1-6; D gene ambiguous. V lost 4 bases to trimming and J lost 6 bases, with 10 bases between them. Germline V gene sequence: CDR1 SNHLY, CDR2 FYNNEI. CDR3 length: 14 amino acids. The CDR3 region is CASSVEFPNSPLHF. The CDR3 region has the DNA TGTGCCAGCAGTGTTGAGTTCCCTAATTCACCCCTCCACTTT.

The chain links TRBV7-2 to TRBJ2-5; 7 nucleotides agree with TRBD2. CDR3 size: 15 residues. V lost 2 bases and J lost 1; bases outside the gene matches: 4. Looked up from germline, CDR1 is SGHTA and CDR2 is FQGNSA. Here the CDR3 reads CASSLNPGGQETQYF. The CDR3, as DNA: TGTGCCAGCAGCTTAAACCCGGGGGGCCAAGAGACCCAGTACTTC. Complete variable domain (other parts from reference TRBV7-2 and TRBJ2-5): GAGVSQSPSNKVTEKGKDVELRCDPISGHTALYWYRQSLGQGLEFLIYFQGNSAPDKSGLPSDRFSAERTGGSVSTLTIQRTQQEDSAVYLCASSLNPGGQETQYFGPGTRLLVL.

CDR3 region: CASKGRGASYEQYF. DNA for the CDR3: TGTGCCAGCAAAGGGCGGGGGGCCTCATACGAGCAGTACTTC. The rearrangement uses TRBV6-6 and TRBJ2-7, with 8 bases lining up with TRBD2. CDR3 length: 14 amino acids. Germline CDR1 reads MNHNY; CDR2 reads SVGAGI (reference sequence). V lost 7 bases to trimming and J lost 4 bases; unmatched junction nucleotides: 9.

The gene calls are TRBV15 and TRBJ2-3, with a weak D call TRBD2 (5 bases). Germline CDR1 and CDR2: LNHNV and YYDKDF (reference sequence). CDR3 length: 15 residues. Trimming cost V 1 base and J 2 bases, with 10 bases left between them. CDR3 nucleotide sequence: TGTGCCACCAGCAGAGCTCCGGGGTTCACAGATACGCAGTATTTT. Residues: CATSRAPGFTDTQYF.

This clone came up a few times. This chain joins TRBV5-1 and TRBJ2-7; 11 bases fit TRBD1. CDR3 size: 15 residues. The V gene's germline CDR1 is SGHRS and CDR2 YFSETQ. V lost 3 bases, J lost 0 bases, and 2 bases stayed unmatched. CDR3 region: CASSWGTGGSYEQYF. The CDR3 nucleotides are TGCGCCAGCAGCTGGGGGACAGGGGGCTCCTACGAGCAGTACTTC.

This sequence joins TRBV2 and TRBJ2-2, with a possible D match to TRBD1 (6 bases). Trimming took off 6 bases at V and 4 bases at J, with 15 bases between the two ends. The CDR3 runs to 15 residues. The germline V gene encodes CDR1 SNHLY and CDR2 FYNNEI. In DNA form, the CDR3 reads TGTGCCAGCAGGGGGGCCCTAAAAACCACCGGGGAGCTGTTTTTT. The encoded protein is CASRGALKTTGELFF.